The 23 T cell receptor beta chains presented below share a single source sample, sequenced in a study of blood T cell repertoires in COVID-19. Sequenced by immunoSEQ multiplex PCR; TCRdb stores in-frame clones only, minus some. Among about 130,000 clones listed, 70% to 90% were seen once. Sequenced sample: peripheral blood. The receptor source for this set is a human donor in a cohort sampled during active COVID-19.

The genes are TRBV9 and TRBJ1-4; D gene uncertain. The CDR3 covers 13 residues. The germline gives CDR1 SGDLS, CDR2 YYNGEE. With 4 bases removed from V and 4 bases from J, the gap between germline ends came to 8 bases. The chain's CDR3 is CASSFDSNEKLFF. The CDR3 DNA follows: TGTGCCAGCAGCTTTGATAGTAATGAAAAACTGTTTTTT.

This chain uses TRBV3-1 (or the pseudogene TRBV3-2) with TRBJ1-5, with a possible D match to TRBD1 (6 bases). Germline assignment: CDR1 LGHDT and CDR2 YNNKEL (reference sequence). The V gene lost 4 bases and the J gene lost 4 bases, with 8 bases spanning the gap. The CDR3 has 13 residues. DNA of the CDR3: TGTGCCAGCAGCCCGCAGGGGAATCAGCCCCAGCATTTT. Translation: CASSPQGNQPQHF.

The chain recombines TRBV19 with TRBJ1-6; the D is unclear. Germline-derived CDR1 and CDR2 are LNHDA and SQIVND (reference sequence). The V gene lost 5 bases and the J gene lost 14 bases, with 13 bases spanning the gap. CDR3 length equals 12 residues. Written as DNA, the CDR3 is TGTGCCAGTAGTCCGGATAGAGGGACCCTCCACTTT. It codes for CASSPDRGTLHF.

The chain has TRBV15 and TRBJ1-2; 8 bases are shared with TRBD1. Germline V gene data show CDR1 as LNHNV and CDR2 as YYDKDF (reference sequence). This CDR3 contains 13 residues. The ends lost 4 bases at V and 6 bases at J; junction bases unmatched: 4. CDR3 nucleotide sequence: TGTGCCACCAGCAAGGACAGGGCTGATGGCTACACCTTC. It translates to CATSKDRADGYTF.

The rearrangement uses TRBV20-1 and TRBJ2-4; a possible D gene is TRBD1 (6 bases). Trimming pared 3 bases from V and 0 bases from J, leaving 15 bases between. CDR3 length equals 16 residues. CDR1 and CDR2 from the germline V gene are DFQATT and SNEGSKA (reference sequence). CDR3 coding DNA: TGCAGTGCTAGTTCGAACAGGGTGCTAGCCAAAAACATTCAGTACTTC. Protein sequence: CSASSNRVLAKNIQYF.

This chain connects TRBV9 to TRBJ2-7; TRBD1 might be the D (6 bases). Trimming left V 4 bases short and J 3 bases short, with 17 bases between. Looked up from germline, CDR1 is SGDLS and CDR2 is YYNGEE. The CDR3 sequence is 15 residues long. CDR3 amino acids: CASSPRQEVLYEQYF. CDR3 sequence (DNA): TGTGCCAGCAGCCCCCGACAGGAGGTGCTCTACGAGCAGTACTTC.

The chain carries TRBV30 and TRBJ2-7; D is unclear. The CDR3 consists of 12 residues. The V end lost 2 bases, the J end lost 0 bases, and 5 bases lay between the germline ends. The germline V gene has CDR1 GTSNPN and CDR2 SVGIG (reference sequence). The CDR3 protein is CAWSQNSYEQYF. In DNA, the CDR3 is TGTGCCTGGAGTCAGAACTCCTACGAGCAGTACTTC.

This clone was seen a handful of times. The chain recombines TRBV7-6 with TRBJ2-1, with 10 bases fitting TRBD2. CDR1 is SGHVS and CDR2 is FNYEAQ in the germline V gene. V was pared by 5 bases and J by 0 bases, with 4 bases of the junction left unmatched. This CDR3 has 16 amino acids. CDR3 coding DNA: TGTGCCAGCAGCCCATCTAGCGGGAGCTCCTACAATGAGCAGTTCTTC. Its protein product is CASSPSSGSSYNEQFF. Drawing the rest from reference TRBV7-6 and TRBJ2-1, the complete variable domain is GAGVSQSPRYKVTKRGQDVALRCDPISGHVSLYWYRQALGQGPEFLTYFNYEAQQDKSGLPNDRFSAERPEGSISTLTIQRTEQRDSAMYRCASSPSSGSSYNEQFFGPGTRLTVL.

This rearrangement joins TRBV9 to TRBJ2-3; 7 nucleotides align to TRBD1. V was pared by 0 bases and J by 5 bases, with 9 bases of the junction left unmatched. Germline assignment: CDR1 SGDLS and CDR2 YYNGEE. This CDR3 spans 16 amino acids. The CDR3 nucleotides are TGTGCCAGCAGCGTAGAGTCAAGGGGGCATGGAGATACGCAGTATTTT. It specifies CASSVESRGHGDTQYF. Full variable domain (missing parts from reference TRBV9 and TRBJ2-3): DSGVTQTPKHLITATGQRVTLRCSPRSGDLSVYWYQQSLDQGLQFLIQYYNGEERAKGNILERFSAQQFPDLHSELNLSSLELGDSALYFCASSVESRGHGDTQYFGPGTRLTVL.

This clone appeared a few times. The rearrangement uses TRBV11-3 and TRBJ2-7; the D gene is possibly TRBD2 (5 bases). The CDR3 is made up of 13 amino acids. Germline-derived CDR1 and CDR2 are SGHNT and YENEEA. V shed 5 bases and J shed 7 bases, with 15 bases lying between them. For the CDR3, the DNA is TGTGCCAGCAGCCTCGGACGGGGTCGAGAGCAGTACTTC. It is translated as CASSLGRGREQYF.

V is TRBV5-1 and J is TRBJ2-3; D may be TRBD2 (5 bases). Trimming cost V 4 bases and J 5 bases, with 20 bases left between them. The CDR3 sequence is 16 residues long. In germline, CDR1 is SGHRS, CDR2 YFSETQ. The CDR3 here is CASSPPGVSTKDTQYF. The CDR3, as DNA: TGCGCCAGCAGCCCACCCGGGGTATCAACGAAAGATACGCAGTATTTT.

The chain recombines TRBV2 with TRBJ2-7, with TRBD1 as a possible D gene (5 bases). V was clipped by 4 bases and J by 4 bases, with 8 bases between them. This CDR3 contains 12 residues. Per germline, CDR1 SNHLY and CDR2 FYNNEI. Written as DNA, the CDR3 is TGTGCCAGCAGTGGTCAGGGTTACGAGCAGTACTTC. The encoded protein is CASSGQGYEQYF. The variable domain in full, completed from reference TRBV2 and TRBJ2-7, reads EPEVTQTPSHQVTQMGQEVILRCVPISNHLYFYWYRQILGQKVEFLVSFYNNEISEKSEIFDDQFSVERPDGSNFTLKIRSTKLEDSAMYFCASSGQGYEQYFGPGTRLTVT.

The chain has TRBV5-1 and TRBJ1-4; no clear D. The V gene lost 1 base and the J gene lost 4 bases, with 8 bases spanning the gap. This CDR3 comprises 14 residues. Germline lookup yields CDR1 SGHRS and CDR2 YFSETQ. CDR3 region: CASSLSGVNEKLFF. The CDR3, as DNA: TGCGCCAGCAGCTTGAGCGGGGTTAATGAAAAACTGTTTTTT.

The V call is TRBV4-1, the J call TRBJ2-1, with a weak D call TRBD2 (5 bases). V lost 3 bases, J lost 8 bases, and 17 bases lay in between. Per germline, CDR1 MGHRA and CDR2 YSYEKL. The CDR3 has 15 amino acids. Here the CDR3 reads CASSHPPDGDYEQFF. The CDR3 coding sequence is TGCGCCAGCAGCCATCCCCCGGACGGGGATTATGAGCAGTTCTTC.

CDR3 amino acids: CASSLDPGTANSNQPQHF. CDR3 coding DNA: TGTGCCAGCAGCTTAGATCCCGGGACAGCTAATAGCAATCAGCCCCAGCATTTT. The chain combines TRBV7-2 with TRBJ1-5, with 7 nucleotides matching TRBD1. The trim removed 1 base at V and 0 bases at J, leaving 9 bases unmatched. CDR1 and CDR2 (germline): SGHTA, FQGNSA. The CDR3 consists of 18 residues.

DNA of the CDR3: TGTGCCAGCAGAAGACAGGGGGACAATTCACCCCTCCACTTT. The encoded protein is CASRRQGDNSPLHF. The V and J genes are TRBV2 and TRBJ1-6; 9 bases are shared with TRBD1. Trimming at V came to 6 bases and at J to 7 bases, leaving 4 bases not matched to a gene. CDR1 SNHLY and CDR2 FYNNEI come from the germline V gene. This CDR3 has 14 residues.

In nucleotides, the CDR3 is TGTGCCAGTAGTATAGGTGCAGGGGACGACGAGCAGTACTTC. It encodes CASSIGAGDDEQYF. The V and J genes are TRBV19 and TRBJ2-7; perhaps TRBD1 as D (6 bases). This CDR3 region has 14 residues. The germline gives CDR1 LNHDA, CDR2 SQIVND (reference sequence). V was clipped by 1 base and J by 5 bases, with 12 bases between them.

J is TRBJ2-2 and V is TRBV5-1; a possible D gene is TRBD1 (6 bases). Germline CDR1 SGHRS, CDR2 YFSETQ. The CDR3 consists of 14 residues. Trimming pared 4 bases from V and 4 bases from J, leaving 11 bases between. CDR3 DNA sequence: TGCGCCAGCAGCGATAACAGGGCCACCGGGGAGCTGTTTTTT. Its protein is CASSDNRATGELFF. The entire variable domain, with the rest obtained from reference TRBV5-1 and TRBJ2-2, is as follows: KAGVTQTPRYLIKTRGQQVTLSCSPISGHRSVSWYQQTPGQGLQFLFEYFSETQRNKGNFPGRFSGRQFSNSRSEMNVSTLELGDSALYLCASSDNRATGELFFGEGSRLTVL.

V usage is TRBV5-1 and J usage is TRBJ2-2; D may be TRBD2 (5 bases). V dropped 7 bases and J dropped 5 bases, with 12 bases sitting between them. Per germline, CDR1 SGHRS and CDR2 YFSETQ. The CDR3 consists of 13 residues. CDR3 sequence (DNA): TGCGCCAGCCACAAGCCGGGAACCGGGGAGCTGTTTTTT. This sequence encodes CASHKPGTGELFF.

The CDR3 spells CASSLGLPSGTEAFF. CDR3 nucleotides: TGCGCCAGCAGCTTGGGACTCCCCTCGGGGACTGAAGCTTTCTTT. The chain uses TRBV5-1 and TRBJ1-1, with D hard to call. CDR1 SGHRS and CDR2 YFSETQ come from the germline V gene. The CDR3 runs 15 residues. V was pared by 0 bases and J by 5 bases, with 14 bases between.

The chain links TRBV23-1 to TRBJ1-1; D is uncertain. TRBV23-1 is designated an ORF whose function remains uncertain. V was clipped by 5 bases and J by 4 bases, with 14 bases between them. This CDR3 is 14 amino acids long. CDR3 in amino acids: CASSYRVGGTEAFF. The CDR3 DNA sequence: TGCGCCAGCAGTTACCGGGTCGGAGGCACTGAAGCTTTCTTT.

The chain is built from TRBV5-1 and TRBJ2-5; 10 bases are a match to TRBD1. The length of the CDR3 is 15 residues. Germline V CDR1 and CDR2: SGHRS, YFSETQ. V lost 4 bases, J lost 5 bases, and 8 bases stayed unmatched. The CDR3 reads CASSPGQGVTETQYF. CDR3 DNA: TGCGCCAGCAGCCCCGGACAGGGGGTGACGGAGACCCAGTACTTC.

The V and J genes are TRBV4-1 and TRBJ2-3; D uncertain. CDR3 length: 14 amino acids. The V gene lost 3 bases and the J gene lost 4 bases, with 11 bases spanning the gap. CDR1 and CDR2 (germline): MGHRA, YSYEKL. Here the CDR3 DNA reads TGCGCCAGCAGCCACTCGAGCCCGGCAGATACGCAGTATTTT. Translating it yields CASSHSSPADTQYF.